This passage covers 19 T cell receptor beta chains from one sample sequenced in a study of neurological immune-mediated disorders. MiXCR was run by TCRdb on the 5' RACE reads, yielding one entry per CDR3 protein. Of tens of thousands of distinct CDR3 sequences in the sample, under 13% were seen once. The sample comprised PBMCs. These receptors were taken from a man aged 35-49 years in good health.

This clonotype has more than one count but fewer than ten. The rearrangement joins TRBV19 to TRBJ2-7; D uncertain. V lost 3 bases and J lost 0, with 12 bases in between. The CDR3 runs to 15 residues. Per germline, CDR1 LNHDA and CDR2 SQIVND (reference sequence). The CDR3 DNA reads as TGTGCCAGTAGTATCATGGGCCAGAGCTCCTACGAGCAGTACTTC. Amino acid sequence: CASSIMGQSSYEQYF.

This clonotype has ten or more counts. The V call is TRBV29-1, the J call TRBJ2-7; possible D gene TRBD2, 5 bases. Trimming cost V 7 bases and J 5 bases, with 18 bases left between them. This CDR3 has 13 residues. Germline V lookup: CDR1 SQVTM, CDR2 ANQGSEA. CDR3 bases: TGCAGCGGCCTACAGTCCCTCGGGGACGAGCAGTACTTC. Translated: CSGLQSLGDEQYF.

This clonotype appeared many times. The CDR3, as DNA: TGCGCCAGCAGTGCGGGCAGTGATGGGTCTGGCTACACCTTC. Translating gives CASSAGSDGSGYTF. The chain recombines TRBV10-1 with TRBJ1-2; D gene uncertain. The CDR3 totals 14 residues. Germline assignment: CDR1 WNHNN and CDR2 SYGVQD (reference sequence). V gave up 4 bases and J gave up 7 bases, with 16 bases separating them.

This clonotype was seen repeatedly, ten times or more. This chain links TRBV20-1 with TRBJ1-5; TRBD1 is a possible D gene (6 bases). The germline V gene encodes CDR1 DFQATT and CDR2 SNEGSKA (reference sequence). The CDR3 extends over 15 amino acids. Trimming stripped 5 bases from V and 7 bases from J, with 21 bases between. The CDR3 DNA follows: TGCAGTGCTGGGGGACACGGGAGTGGTAGGCAGCCCCAGCATTTT. It encodes CSAGGHGSGRQPQHF.

In this sample, this clonotype turned up many times. J is TRBJ2-1 and V is TRBV7-2; D not resolved. The V gene's germline CDR1 is SGHTA and CDR2 FQGNSA. Trimming pared 7 bases from V and 0 bases from J, leaving 7 bases between. The CDR3 sequence is 13 residues long. CDR3 residues: CASTRSSYNEQFF. Written as DNA, the CDR3 is TGTGCCAGCACCCGGAGCTCCTACAATGAGCAGTTCTTC.

There are many counts of this clonotype. The chain has TRBV3-1 and TRBJ1-2, with D uncertain. There are 14 residues in the CDR3. With 0 bases removed from V and 1 base from J, the gap between germline ends came to 6 bases. CDR1 LGHDT and CDR2 YNNKEL come from the germline V gene (reference sequence). CDR3 in amino acids: CASSQEAVNYGYTF. In DNA, the CDR3 is TGTGCCAGCAGCCAAGAGGCAGTTAACTATGGCTACACCTTC.

The table lists this clonotype with many counts. V gene TRBV7-2 combines with J gene TRBJ2-1; TRBD2 agrees at 7 bases. V shed 3 bases and J 6 bases; nucleotides not matched to a gene: 8. Germline V gene data show CDR1 as SGHTA and CDR2 as FQGNSA. CDR3 length equals 15 residues. This CDR3 is CASSFLGGPTNEQFF. Written as DNA, the CDR3 is TGTGCCAGCAGCTTTTTGGGAGGGCCCACCAATGAGCAGTTCTTC.

This clonotype was detected ten times or more. The CDR3 nucleotides read TGTGCCACCAGTGCCAAAAACATTCAGTACTTC. It yields the protein CATSAKNIQYF. The chain links TRBV24-1 to TRBJ2-4; D ambiguous. Trimming took off 5 bases at V and 2 bases at J, with 0 bases between the two ends. Germline V gene data show CDR1 as KGHDR and CDR2 as SFDVKD. CDR3 length: 11 residues.

This clonotype was recorded at least ten times. V usage is TRBV20-1 and J usage is TRBJ2-1; TRBD2 might be the D (6 bases). The CDR3 is made up of 14 amino acids. The germline V gene encodes CDR1 DFQATT and CDR2 SNEGSKA (reference sequence). V lost 5 bases to trimming and J lost 0 bases, with 11 bases between them. CDR3 amino acids: CSALAESSYNEQFF. The CDR3 DNA is TGCAGTGCTTTAGCGGAAAGCTCCTACAATGAGCAGTTCTTC.

With respect to this clonotype: A read error may be the cause here, since a much bigger clone is one base away. The chain has TRBV5-1 and TRBJ1-1; D gene uncertain. Trimming left V 0 bases short and J 4 bases short, with 10 bases between. The CDR3 totals 14 residues. Germline-derived CDR1 and CDR2 are SGHRS and YFSETQ. Here the CDR3 reads CASSLERPITEAFF. The CDR3 nucleotides are TGCGCCAGCAGCTTGGAACGGCCGATCACTGAAGCTTTCTTT.

This clonotype occurred many times. CDR3 bases: TGTGCCAGCAGCTTGTTTCCGGGAGTTGGTTCGGGGGAGCAGTACTTC. This gives the protein CASSLFPGVGSGEQYF. J is TRBJ2-7 and V is TRBV5-5, with D tentatively TRBD2 (6 bases). This CDR3 is built from 16 residues. Trimming took off 1 base at V and 7 bases at J, with 21 bases between the two ends. CDR1 is SGHKS and CDR2 is YYEKEE in the germline V gene (reference sequence).

This clonotype was seen ten or more times. The rearrangement links TRBV7-9 to TRBJ2-2, with 11 nucleotides matching TRBD1. Trimming cost V 5 bases and J 4 bases; bases outside gene matches: 3. Germline V gene data show CDR1 as SEHNR and CDR2 as FQNEAQ (reference sequence). CDR3 length: 15 amino acids. In nucleotides, the CDR3 is TGTGCCAGCAGCCGGACAGGGGGCAGCACCGGGGAGCTGTTTTTT. Translating it yields CASSRTGGSTGELFF.

This clonotype was recorded at least ten times. CDR3 coding DNA: TGTGCCAGCAGCTTAGAGGTTTACGAGCAGTACTTC. Translated, it gives CASSLEVYEQYF. The chain links TRBV7-9 to TRBJ2-7, with no clear D. V was cut by 1 base and J by 4 bases, with 5 bases left in between. The CDR3 sequence is 12 residues long. Germline CDR1 is SEHNR and CDR2 is FQNEAQ (reference sequence).

This clonotype was counted ten times or more. The rearrangement joins TRBV29-1 to TRBJ2-4, with a possible D match to TRBD2 (5 bases). This CDR3 region has 15 residues. The V and J ends lost 0 bases and 8 bases respectively, with 17 bases between them. The germline V gene encodes CDR1 SQVTM and CDR2 ANQGSEA. The CDR3 nucleotides are TGCAGCGTTGAAGATCCCAAACTCGGGGTTGACATTCAGTACTTC. It codes for CSVEDPKLGVDIQYF.

This clonotype was seen more than once but under ten times. The CDR3, as DNA: TGTGCCAGCAGTTTTTCGAGCGGTCACAATGAGCAGTTCTTC. Its translation: CASSFSSGHNEQFF. The J gene is TRBJ2-1, the V gene TRBV12-3 or TRBV12-4, with D possibly being TRBD2 (5 bases). The CDR3 is 14 residues long. Trimming stripped 3 bases from V and 5 bases from J, with 11 bases between.

This clonotype was seen at least ten times. CDR3 sequence reads: CASSLEGFGAKNIQYF. CDR3 DNA: TGTGCCAGCAGCTTAGAAGGGTTTGGAGCCAAAAACATTCAGTACTTC. The V and J genes are TRBV7-8 and TRBJ2-4; D gene uncertain. The germline V gene has CDR1 SGHVS and CDR2 FQNEAQ. Between the trimmed V and J ends, which lost 1 base and 0 bases, there was a span of 10 bases. The CDR3 has 16 amino acids.

CDR3 bases: TGTGCCAGCAAGAGGACAGCGAACACTGAAGCTTTCTTT. Translated, it gives CASKRTANTEAFF. This chain links TRBV7-3 with TRBJ1-1; D possibly corresponds to TRBD1 (6 bases). Germline assignment: CDR1 SGHTA and CDR2 FQGTGA. V lost 7 bases and J lost 1, with 10 bases in between. The CDR3 contains 13 residues.

This clonotype was found many times. This sequence joins TRBV5-1 and TRBJ1-1; 7 nucleotides line up with TRBD1. The CDR3 sequence is 14 residues long. Looked up from germline, CDR1 is SGHRS and CDR2 is YFSETQ. After removal of 4 bases from V and 1 base from J, the junction contained 4 bases not matched to a gene. DNA for the CDR3: TGCGCCAGCAGCCCTTGGGACAGGAACACTGAAGCTTTCTTT. This encodes CASSPWDRNTEAFF.

Remarks on this clonotype: This may be a read error, as it is one base from a much larger clone. This chain uses TRBV6-5 with TRBJ2-3, with D possibly being TRBD1 (6 bases). V shed 2 bases and J shed 6 bases, with 12 bases lying between them. This CDR3 comprises 14 residues. Germline-derived CDR1 and CDR2 are MNHEY and SVGAGI. The CDR3 sequence: CASSYDRWLDTQYF. CDR3 nucleotides: TGTGCCAGCAGTTACGACAGGTGGCTGGATACGCAGTATTTT.